This TCR beta chain was sequenced during a study of T cell responses to AZD1222 COVID-19 vaccine. Clones were sequenced by immunoSEQ multiplex PCR, and TCRdb holds only the in-frame ones, with some missing. The profile shows roughly 150,000 clones, 80% to 95% of them singletons. The CDR3 covers 13 residues. Germline CDR1 is LGHNA and CDR2 is YNFKEQ. The germline V and J ends were trimmed by 1 base and 6 bases, with 7 bases remaining between them. V usage is TRBV4-2 and J usage is TRBJ1-5; D not certain. This TCR derives from an adult in good health. This specimen was peripheral blood, taken on day 0 of AZD1222 vaccination. The CDR3 spells CASSQVPGQPQHF. The DNA of the CDR3 is TGTGCCAGCAGCCAAGTGCCCGGTCAGCCCCAGCATTTT.